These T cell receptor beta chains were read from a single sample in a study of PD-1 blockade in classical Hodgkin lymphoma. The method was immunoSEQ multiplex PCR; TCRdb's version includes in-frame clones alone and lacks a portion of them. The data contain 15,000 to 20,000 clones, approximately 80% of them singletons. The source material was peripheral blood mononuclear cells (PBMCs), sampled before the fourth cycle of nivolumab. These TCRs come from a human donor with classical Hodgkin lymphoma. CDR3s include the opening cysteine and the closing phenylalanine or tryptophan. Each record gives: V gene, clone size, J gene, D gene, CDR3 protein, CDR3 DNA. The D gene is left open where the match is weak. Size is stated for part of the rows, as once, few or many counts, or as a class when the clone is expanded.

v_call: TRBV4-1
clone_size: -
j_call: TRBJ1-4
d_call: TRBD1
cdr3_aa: CASSQTRSGGPEKLFF
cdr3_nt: TGCGCCAGCAGCCAGACCAGATCAGGGGGTCCGGAAAAACTGTTTTTT

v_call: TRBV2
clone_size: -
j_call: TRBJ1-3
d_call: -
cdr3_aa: CASTRIIGSSGNTIYF
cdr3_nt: TGTGCCAGCACTCGTATAATAGGTAGCTCTGGAAACACCATATATTTT

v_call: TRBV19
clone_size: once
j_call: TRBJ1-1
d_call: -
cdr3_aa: CASSLNTGPGTEAFF
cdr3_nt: TGTGCCAGTAGCTTAAATACAGGACCGGGCACTGAAGCTTTCTTT

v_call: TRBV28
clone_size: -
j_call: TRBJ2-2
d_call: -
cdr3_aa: CASSPLPGTGELFF
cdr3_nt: TGTGCCAGCAGTCCACTTCCCGGAACCGGGGAGCTGTTTTTT

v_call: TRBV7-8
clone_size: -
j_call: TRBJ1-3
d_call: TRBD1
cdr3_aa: CASSLGTVSGNTIYF
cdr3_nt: TGTGCCAGCAGCTTGGGGACAGTTAGTGGAAACACCATATATTTT

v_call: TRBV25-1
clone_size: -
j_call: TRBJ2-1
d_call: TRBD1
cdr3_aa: CASSESHRDRFYNEQFF
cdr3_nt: TGTGCCAGCAGTGAAAGTCACCGGGACAGATTCTACAATGAGCAGTTCTTC

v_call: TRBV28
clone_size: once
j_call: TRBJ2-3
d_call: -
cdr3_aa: CASSLPPRGRTDTQYF
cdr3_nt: TGTGCCAGCAGTCTCCCCCCGCGGGGGCGCACAGATACGCAGTATTTT

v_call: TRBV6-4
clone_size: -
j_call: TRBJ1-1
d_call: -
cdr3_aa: CASRAQGMNTEAFF
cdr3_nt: TGTGCCAGCAGAGCACAGGGTATGAACACTGAAGCTTTCTTT

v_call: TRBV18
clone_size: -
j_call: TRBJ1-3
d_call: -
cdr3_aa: CASSPRPQMGTNSGNTIYF
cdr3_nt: TGTGCCAGCTCACCACGCCCGCAGATGGGGACCAACTCTGGAAACACCATATATTTT

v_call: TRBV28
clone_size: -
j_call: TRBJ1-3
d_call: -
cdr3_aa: CASTATREGNTIYF
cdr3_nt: TGTGCCAGCACCGCCACTCGGGAGGGGAACACCATATATTTT

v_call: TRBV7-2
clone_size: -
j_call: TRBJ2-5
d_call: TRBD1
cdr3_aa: CASSSEGTGGGTQYF
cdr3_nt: TGTGCCAGCAGCTCGGAGGGGACAGGGGGAGGGACCCAGTACTTC

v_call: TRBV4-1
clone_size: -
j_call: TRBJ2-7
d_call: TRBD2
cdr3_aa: CASSQGALAGGRNEQYF
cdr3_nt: TGCGCCAGCAGCCAAGGTGCTCTAGCGGGAGGACGAAACGAGCAGTACTTC

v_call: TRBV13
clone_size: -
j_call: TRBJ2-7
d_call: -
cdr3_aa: CASSFGKRPYEQYF
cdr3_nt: TGTGCCAGCAGCTTTGGGAAGCGCCCCTACGAGCAGTACTTC

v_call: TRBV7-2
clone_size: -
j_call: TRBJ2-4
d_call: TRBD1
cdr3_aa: CASSLGDRVKNIQYF
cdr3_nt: TGTGCCAGCAGCTTAGGCGACAGGGTCAAAAACATTCAGTACTTC

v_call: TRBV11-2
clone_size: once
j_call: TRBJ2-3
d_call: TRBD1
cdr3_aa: CASSLEGQYTDTQYF
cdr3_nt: TGTGCCAGCAGCTTAGAGGGACAGTACACAGATACGCAGTATTTT

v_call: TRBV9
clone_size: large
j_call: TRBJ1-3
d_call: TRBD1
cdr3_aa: CASSVGTGSKNTIYF
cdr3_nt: TGTGCCAGCAGCGTAGGGACAGGGTCTAAAAACACCATATATTTT

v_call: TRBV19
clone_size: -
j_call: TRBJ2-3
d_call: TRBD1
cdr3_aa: CASSIGTGGTDTQYF
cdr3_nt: TGTGCCAGTAGTATCGGTACAGGGGGCACAGATACGCAGTATTTT

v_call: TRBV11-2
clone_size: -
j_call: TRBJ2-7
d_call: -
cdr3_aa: CATRDLQGPAYYEQYF
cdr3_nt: TGTGCCACCCGGGATTTGCAGGGACCCGCATACTACGAGCAGTACTTC

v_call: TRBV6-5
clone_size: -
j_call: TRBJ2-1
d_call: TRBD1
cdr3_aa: CASRRATGSYNEQFF
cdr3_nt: TGTGCCAGCAGGCGCGCGACAGGGTCCTACAATGAGCAGTTCTTC

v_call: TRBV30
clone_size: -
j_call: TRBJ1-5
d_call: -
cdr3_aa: CAWSVRDNPYKGDNQPQHF
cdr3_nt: TGTGCCTGGAGCGTTCGGGACAACCCGTATAAGGGCGATAATCAGCCCCAGCATTTT

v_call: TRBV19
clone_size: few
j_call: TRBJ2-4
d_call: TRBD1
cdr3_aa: CASSLGTGTKNIQYF
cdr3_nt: TGTGCCAGTAGCCTCGGGACAGGGACAAAAAACATTCAGTACTTC

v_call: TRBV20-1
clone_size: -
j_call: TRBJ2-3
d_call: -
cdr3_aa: CSATLTDTQYF
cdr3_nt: TGCAGTGCGACACTCACAGATACGCAGTATTTT

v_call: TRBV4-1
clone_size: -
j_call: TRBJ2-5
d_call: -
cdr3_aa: CASSRARSETQYF
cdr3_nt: TGCGCCAGCAGCCGGGCCCGCAGCGAGACCCAGTACTTC

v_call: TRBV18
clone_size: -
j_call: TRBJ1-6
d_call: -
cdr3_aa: CASSTRTVRSSYNSPLHF
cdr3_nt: TGTGCCAGCTCAACCCGGACAGTTAGGAGCTCCTATAATTCACCCCTCCACTTT

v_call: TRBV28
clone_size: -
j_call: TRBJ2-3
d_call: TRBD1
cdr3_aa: CASATGALRGLYF
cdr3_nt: TGTGCCAGCGCGACAGGGGCCTTGAGGGGACTGTATTTT

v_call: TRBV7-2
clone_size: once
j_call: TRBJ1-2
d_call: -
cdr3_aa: CASSLGAANYGYTF
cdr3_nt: TGTGCCAGCAGCTTAGGCGCGGCTAACTATGGCTACACCTTC

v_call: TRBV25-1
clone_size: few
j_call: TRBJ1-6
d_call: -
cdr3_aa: CASSDQTPFGSPLHF
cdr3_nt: TGTGCCAGCAGTGACCAGACCCCCTTTGGTTCACCCCTCCACTTT

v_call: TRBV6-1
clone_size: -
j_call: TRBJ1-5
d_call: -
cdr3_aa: CASSGQDGSNQPQHF
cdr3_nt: TGTGCCAGCAGTGGACAGGACGGTAGCAATCAGCCCCAGCATTTT

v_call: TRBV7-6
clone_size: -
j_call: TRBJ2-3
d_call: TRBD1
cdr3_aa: CASSDPTGDITDTQYF
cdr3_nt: TGTGCCAGCAGCGATCCAACAGGGGACATCACAGATACGCAGTATTTT

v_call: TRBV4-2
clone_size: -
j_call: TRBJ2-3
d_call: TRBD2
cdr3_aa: CASQSGGADTQYF
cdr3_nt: TGTGCCAGCCAGAGCGGGGGTGCAGATACGCAGTATTTT

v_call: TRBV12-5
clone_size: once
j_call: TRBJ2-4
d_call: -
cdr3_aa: CASGFDPLSITSIAKNIQYF
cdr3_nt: TGTGCTAGTGGTTTCGACCCCCTATCCATTACGTCAATAGCCAAAAACATTCAGTACTTC

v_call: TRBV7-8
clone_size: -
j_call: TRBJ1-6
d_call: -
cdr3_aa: CASSPRRDSWPLHF
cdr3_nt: TGTGCCAGCAGCCCTCGGAGGGACTCGTGGCCCCTCCACTTT

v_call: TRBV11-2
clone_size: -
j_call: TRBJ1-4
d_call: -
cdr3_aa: CASSLAPGTELNEKLFF
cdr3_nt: TGTGCCAGCAGCTTAGCCCCTGGCACAGAGTTGAATGAAAAACTGTTTTTT

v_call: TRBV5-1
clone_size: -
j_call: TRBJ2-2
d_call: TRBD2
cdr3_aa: CASSLSDGTSGGRQRNTGELFF
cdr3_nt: TGCGCCAGCAGCTTGTCTGACGGGACTAGCGGGGGTCGGCAGCGAAACACCGGGGAGCTGTTTTTT

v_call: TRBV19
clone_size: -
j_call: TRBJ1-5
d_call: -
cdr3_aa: CASSYNSNQPQHF
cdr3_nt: TGTGCCAGTAGTTACAATAGCAATCAGCCCCAGCATTTT

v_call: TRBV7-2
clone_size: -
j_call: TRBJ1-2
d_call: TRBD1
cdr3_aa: CASSPRDSYGYTF
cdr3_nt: TGTGCCAGCAGCCCCCGGGACAGCTATGGCTACACCTTC

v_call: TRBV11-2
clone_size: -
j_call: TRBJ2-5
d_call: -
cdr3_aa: CASSSRSGGRETQYF
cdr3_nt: TGTGCCAGCAGCTCCAGGTCCGGGGGGCGAGAGACCCAGTACTTC

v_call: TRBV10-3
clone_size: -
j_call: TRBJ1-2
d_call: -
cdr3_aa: CAISDQNFYGYTF
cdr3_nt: TGTGCCATCAGTGATCAGAATTTCTATGGCTACACCTTC

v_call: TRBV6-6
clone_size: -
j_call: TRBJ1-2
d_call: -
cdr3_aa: CASSSNGRYGYTF
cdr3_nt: TGTGCCAGCAGTTCCAACGGACGGTATGGCTACACCTTC

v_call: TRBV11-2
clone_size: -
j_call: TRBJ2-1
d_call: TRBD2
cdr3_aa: CASSPGGARDEQFF
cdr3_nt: TGTGCCAGCAGCCCCGGGGGGGCTCGGGACGAGCAGTTCTTC

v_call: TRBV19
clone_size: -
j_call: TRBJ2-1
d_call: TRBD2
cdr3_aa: CASSSSGSFNEQFF
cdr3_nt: TGTGCCAGTAGTTCTAGCGGGAGTTTCAATGAGCAGTTCTTC

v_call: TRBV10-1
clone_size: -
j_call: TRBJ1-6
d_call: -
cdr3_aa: CASRDGNSPLHF
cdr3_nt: TGCGCCAGCCGGGACGGAAATTCACCCCTCCACTTT

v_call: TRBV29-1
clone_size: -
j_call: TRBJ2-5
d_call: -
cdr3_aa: CSVAPQETQYF
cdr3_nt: TGCAGCGTTGCCCCTCAAGAGACCCAGTACTTC

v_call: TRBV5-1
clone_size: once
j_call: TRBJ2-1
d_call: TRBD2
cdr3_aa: CASSLEAGGLTEQFF
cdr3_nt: TGCGCCAGCAGCTTGGAAGCGGGAGGGCTAACTGAGCAGTTCTTC

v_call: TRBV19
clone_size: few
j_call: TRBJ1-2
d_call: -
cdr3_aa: CASTRGFGYGYTF
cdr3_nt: TGTGCCAGTACGCGAGGTTTCGGCTATGGCTACACCTTC

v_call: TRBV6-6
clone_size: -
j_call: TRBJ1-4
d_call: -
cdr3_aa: CASSDYRVTNEKLFF
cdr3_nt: TGTGCCAGCAGTGACTACAGGGTGACTAATGAAAAACTGTTTTTT

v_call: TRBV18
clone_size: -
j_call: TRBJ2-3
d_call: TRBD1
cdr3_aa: CASSQGQGRGTDTQYF
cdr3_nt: TGTGCCAGCTCACAGGGACAGGGGCGTGGCACAGATACGCAGTATTTT

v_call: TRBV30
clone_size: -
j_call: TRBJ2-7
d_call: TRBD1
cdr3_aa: CAWDKDRGVYEQYF
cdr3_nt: TGTGCCTGGGATAAGGACAGGGGGGTCTACGAGCAGTACTTC